These 32 T cell receptor beta chains were sequenced from one sample in a study of CD8+CD57+ T cells in acquired aplastic anemia. Genomic DNA served as template for TCR beta VDJ and CDR3 profiling. One entry per CDR3 protein results from TCRdb running MiXCR on the reads. The sample has about 470,000 distinct CDR3 sequences, under 40% seen once; the top ten hold around 0.82%. Patients selected for sequencing had displayed CD8+CD57+ cell expansion by flow cytometry. The sample comprised sorted CD4+, CD8+, or CD8+CD57+ T cells (not recorded which) from PBMCs. These receptors were collected from a human donor with aplastic anemia.

The chain joins TRBV10-3 to TRBJ2-7; possible D gene TRBD2, 5 bases. V was shortened by 5 bases and J by 7 bases, with 12 bases between the two germline ends. The CDR3 consists of 12 residues. CDR1 and CDR2 (germline): ENHRY, SYGVKD. CDR3 residues: CAISLRTGEQYF. The DNA for the CDR3 is TGTGCCATCAGTCTGAGGACGGGGGAGCAGTACTTC.

This clonotype came up many times. This rearrangement joins TRBV15 to TRBJ1-1; D call uncertain. This CDR3 spans 16 amino acids. V lost 0 bases and J 5 bases, leaving 16 bases between the germline ends. CDR1 LNHNV and CDR2 YYDKDF come from the germline V gene (reference sequence). The CDR3 DNA is TGTGCCACCAGCAGAGATGCCCTCATAGGTCGGACTGAAGCTTTCTTT. This translates into CATSRDALIGRTEAFF.

In its sample, this clonotype was seen a few times. J is TRBJ1-1 and V is TRBV20-1; 10 bases fit TRBD1. The CDR3 is 16 residues long. V trimming: 1 base; J trimming: 5 bases; junction bases outside the gene matches: 10. CDR1 is DFQATT and CDR2 is SNEGSKA in the germline V gene (reference sequence). CDR3 DNA: TGCAGTGCTAGAGTCTTATTCGGGACAGGGGAAACTGAAGCTTTCTTT. It translates to CSARVLFGTGETEAFF.

The gene calls are TRBV20-1 and TRBJ2-7, with 12 bases identical to TRBD2. Trimming took 5 bases from V and 2 from J; bases not matched to a gene: 10. This CDR3 spans 16 amino acids. CDR1 is DFQATT, CDR2 SNEGSKA, per germline (reference sequence). The CDR3 DNA follows: TGCAGTGCTCCCGGACTAGCGGGGACCTTCACCTACGAGCAGTACTTC. This codes for CSAPGLAGTFTYEQYF.

In its sample, this clonotype was seen many times. The rearrangement uses TRBV15 and TRBJ2-7; no clear D. The CDR3 is made up of 13 amino acids. V lost 4 bases to trimming and J lost 0 bases, with 7 bases between them. CDR1 and CDR2 from the germline V gene are LNHNV and YYDKDF (reference sequence). CDR3 region: CATSTGSSYEQYF. The CDR3 nucleotides are TGTGCCACCAGCACAGGCAGCTCCTACGAGCAGTACTTC.

This clonotype was counted a few times. J is TRBJ2-3 and V is TRBV3-1; D is unresolved. This CDR3 region has 12 residues. CDR1 is LGHDT, CDR2 YNNKEL, per germline (reference sequence). Trimming stripped 3 bases from V and 4 bases from J, with 5 bases between. The CDR3 region is CASSHRSDTQYF. The CDR3 DNA is TGTGCCAGCAGCCACCGCTCAGATACGCAGTATTTT.

This clonotype showed up just a few times. The chain joins TRBV7-6 to TRBJ2-1, with D possibly TRBD1 on 6 matching bases. The V end was cut by 2 bases, the J end by 10 bases, with 21 bases between. The CDR3 length is 16 residues. Per the germline V gene, CDR1 is SGHVS and CDR2 is FNYEAQ. The CDR3 loop is CASSLSAGALFIEQFF. CDR3 DNA: TGTGCCAGCAGCTTAAGTGCAGGGGCCCTTTTCATCGAGCAGTTCTTC.

V is TRBV27 and J is TRBJ1-5, with 7 bases matching TRBD1. CDR3 length: 14 amino acids. V was pared by 8 bases and J by 4 bases, with 8 bases of the junction left unmatched. The germline V gene encodes CDR1 MNHEY and CDR2 SMNVEV (reference sequence). In DNA, the CDR3 is TGTGCCAGCTCGAGGGGGCTGGGGAATCAGCCCCAGCATTTT. Translated: CASSRGLGNQPQHF.

This clonotype appeared many times. V is TRBV10-2 and J is TRBJ1-2; D is ambiguous. CDR1 and CDR2 (germline): WSHSY, SAAADI. This CDR3 is built from 13 residues. V gave up 3 bases and J gave up 7 bases, with 12 bases separating them. For the CDR3, the DNA is TGCGCCAGCAGTGACTCTATGGCAGTTGGCTACACCTTC. Translation: CASSDSMAVGYTF.

The chain uses TRBV2 and TRBJ1-1, with D hard to call. This CDR3 is 12 amino acids long. V was clipped by 7 bases and J by 8 bases, with 14 bases between them. The germline V gene has CDR1 SNHLY and CDR2 FYNNEI. The CDR3 region is CASNGVGSEAFF. CDR3 DNA: TGTGCCAGCAATGGAGTGGGGTCAGAAGCTTTCTTT.

The genes are TRBV25-1 and TRBJ2-1; 9 nucleotides match TRBD2. The CDR3 runs 15 residues. J lost 5 bases, V lost 6 bases, and 8 bases had no gene match. Looked up from germline, CDR1 is MGHDK and CDR2 is SYGVNS. CDR3 sequence (DNA): TGTGCCAGCAGCTTGGGCGGGGGGGCCGACAATGAGCAGTTCTTC. This encodes CASSLGGGADNEQFF. The full variable domain, with the rest looked up from reference TRBV25-1 and TRBJ2-1, is EADIYQTPRYLVIGTGKKITLECSQTMGHDKMYWYQQDPGMELHLIHYSYGVNSTEKGDLSSESTVSRIRTEHFPLTLESARPSHTSQYLCASSLGGGADNEQFFGPGTRLTVL.

This clonotype has a count of ten or more. This chain connects TRBV2 to TRBJ2-5, with D maybe TRBD1 (6 bases). The V gene's germline CDR1 is SNHLY and CDR2 FYNNEI. The length of the CDR3 is 14 residues. Trimming left V 5 bases short and J 1 base short, with 11 bases between. CDR3 sequence: CASSINRVQETQYF. CDR3 nucleotide sequence: TGTGCCAGCAGTATCAACAGGGTCCAAGAGACCCAGTACTTC. The variable domain in full, with the rest retrieved from reference TRBV2 and TRBJ2-5, is EPEVTQTPSHQVTQMGQEVILRCVPISNHLYFYWYRQILGQKVEFLVSFYNNEISEKSEIFDDQFSVERPDGSNFTLKIRSTKLEDSAMYFCASSINRVQETQYFGPGTRLLVL.

This clonotype came up many times. The chain couples TRBV7-2 to TRBJ2-7; the D is unclear. V was trimmed by 1 base and J by 3 bases, leaving 7 bases between them. The CDR3 contains 13 residues. Germline loops: CDR1 SGHTA, CDR2 FQGNSA. The CDR3 region is CASSLVVDYEQYF. CDR3 nucleotide sequence: TGTGCCAGCAGCTTAGTCGTGGACTACGAGCAGTACTTC.

The CDR3 bases are TGTGCCAGCAGTTACTCGATAGGAGGGGGGACCACAGATACGCAGTATTTT. This encodes CASSYSIGGGTTDTQYF. The gene calls are TRBV25-1 and TRBJ2-3, with D perhaps given as TRBD1 or TRBD2 (6 bases each). Germline V gene data show CDR1 as MGHDK and CDR2 as SYGVNS. Trimming cost V 5 bases and J 2 bases, with 20 bases left between them. This CDR3 has 17 residues.

The chain's CDR3 is CASSYSGRHGYTF. The CDR3 coding sequence is TGTGCCAGCAGTTACTCAGGGCGCCATGGCTACACCTTC. The chain employs TRBV6-2 or TRBV6-3 and TRBJ1-2, with D unclear. Looked up from germline, CDR1 is MNHEY and CDR2 is SVGEGT. Between the trimmed V and J ends, which lost 0 bases and 6 bases, there was a span of 8 bases. This CDR3 is 13 amino acids long.

The rearrangement uses TRBV3-1 and TRBJ1-3; D might be TRBD1 (5 bases). The germline CDR1 and CDR2 sequences are LGHDT and YNNKEL (reference sequence). V was trimmed by 4 bases and J by 5 bases, leaving 9 bases between them. This CDR3 region has 13 residues. Written as DNA, the CDR3 is TGTGCCAGCAGCCCAGGGAATCGAAACACCATATATTTT. Residues: CASSPGNRNTIYF.

This clonotype was observed many times. The chain has TRBV7-2 and TRBJ2-5; D unclear. The CDR3 has 13 amino acids. Trimming took 5 bases from V and 1 from J, leaving 8 bases between them. In germline, CDR1 is SGHTA, CDR2 FQGNSA. This chain's CDR3 is CASSKVGQETQYF. In DNA, the CDR3 is TGTGCCAGCAGCAAGGTCGGCCAAGAGACCCAGTACTTC.

The V and J genes are TRBV20-1 and TRBJ2-5; the D gene could be TRBD1 or TRBD2 (6 bases each). The length of the CDR3 is 14 residues. Trimming took 0 bases from V and 5 from J, leaving 13 bases between them. The V gene's germline CDR1 is DFQATT and CDR2 SNEGSKA (reference sequence). Here the CDR3 reads CSARDPGADETQYF. The CDR3 DNA reads as TGCAGTGCTAGAGATCCGGGGGCCGACGAGACCCAGTACTTC.

J is TRBJ1-1 and V is TRBV10-3, with TRBD1 matching over 7 bases. V trimming: 3 bases; J trimming: 1 base; junction bases outside the gene matches: 8. This CDR3 is built from 16 residues. Germline values: CDR1 ENHRY, CDR2 SYGVKD. The CDR3 loop is CAISDTAGGKNTEAFF. For the CDR3, the DNA is TGTGCCATCAGTGATACGGCAGGGGGTAAGAACACTGAAGCTTTCTTT.

This rearrangement joins TRBV7-9 to TRBJ1-6, with D hard to call. Deletions cut 5 bases from V and 4 bases from J, with 12 bases between. The CDR3 is made up of 15 amino acids. The germline CDR1 and CDR2 sequences are SEHNR and FQNEAQ (reference sequence). The chain's CDR3 is CASSPEGWYNSPLHF. The DNA for the CDR3 is TGTGCCAGCAGCCCGGAAGGGTGGTATAATTCACCCCTCCACTTT.

Many counts were recorded for this clonotype. This chain connects TRBV7-6 to TRBJ2-7, with 8 nucleotides matching TRBD1. Looked up from germline, CDR1 is SGHVS and CDR2 is FNYEAQ. Trimming at V came to 5 bases and at J to 7 bases, leaving 7 bases not matched to a gene. CDR3 size: 13 residues. In DNA, the CDR3 is TGTGCCAGCAGCGCGGACAGGGACTCGGAGCAGTACTTC. Amino acid sequence: CASSADRDSEQYF.

This clonotype was counted between two and nine times. The genes are TRBV5-4 and TRBJ2-3; the match to TRBD2 covers 10 bases. Germline values: CDR1 SGHNT, CDR2 YYREEE (reference sequence). J was trimmed by 3 bases and V by 1 base; bases with no gene match: 5. The CDR3 runs to 16 residues. The CDR3 DNA reads TGTGCCAGCAGCTTGACGAATAGCGGGGGGACAGATACGCAGTATTTT. Translation gives CASSLTNSGGTDTQYF.

This clonotype was seen repeatedly, ten times or more. V gene TRBV25-1 combines with J gene TRBJ1-2; a possible D gene is TRBD1 (5 bases). The CDR3 loop spans 13 amino acids. V was shortened by 6 bases and J by 4 bases, with 12 bases between the two germline ends. CDR1 MGHDK and CDR2 SYGVNS come from the germline V gene. CDR3 in DNA: TGTGCCAGCAGCGGGGGACGGAGCTATGGCTACACCTTC. Translating gives CASSGGRSYGYTF.

DNA for the CDR3: TGTGCCAGCACCTACAGGGGAGTGGTGGGCACTGAAGCTTTCTTT. It yields the protein CASTYRGVVGTEAFF. V usage is TRBV5-4 and J usage is TRBJ1-1; the match to TRBD1 covers 7 bases. Germline assignment: CDR1 SGHNT and CDR2 YYREEE (reference sequence). The CDR3 totals 15 residues. The trim removed 6 bases at V and 4 bases at J, leaving 12 bases unmatched.

A note on this clonotype: The conserved closing phenylalanine or tryptophan is absent in this CDR3, likely reflecting a read error. It is unclear where the CDR3 begins or ends on the DNA, so no DNA is shown, and the CDR3 is as TCRdb lists it. The chain recombines TRBV7-3 with TRBJ2-2. Germline CDR1 reads SGHTA; CDR2 reads FQGTGA. 8 amino acids form the CDR3, both terminal residues included. This CDR3 is CASTLMAA.

The chain uses TRBV9 and TRBJ1-5; D is unclear. The CDR3 extends over 15 amino acids. Looked up from germline, CDR1 is SGDLS and CDR2 is YYNGEE. Trimming stripped 0 bases from V and 7 bases from J, with 14 bases between. The CDR3 loop is CASSVAEGAGQPQHF. DNA for the CDR3: TGTGCCAGCAGCGTAGCTGAGGGTGCGGGCCAGCCCCAGCATTTT.

This clonotype was observed a few times. V usage is TRBV11-2 and J usage is TRBJ2-4, with 8 nucleotides matching TRBD2. V lost 5 bases and J lost 9; bases outside the gene matches: 9. This CDR3 is built from 14 residues. Germline-derived CDR1 and CDR2 are SGHAT and FQNNGV. DNA for the CDR3: TGTGCCAGCAGCCCACTATACGGGGGGGGCATTCAGTACTTC. This translates into CASSPLYGGGIQYF.

This clonotype has a count of ten or more. The chain employs TRBV7-2 and TRBJ1-2, with TRBD1 identical over 9 bases. The V segment lost 5 bases and the J segment 5 bases; nucleotides outside the gene matches: 12. The length of the CDR3 is 16 residues. Germline V gene sequence: CDR1 SGHTA, CDR2 FQGNSA. The CDR3 DNA reads as TGTGCCAGCAGCAGGGACAGGGCGTTGGGGCATTATGGCTACACCTTC. Protein sequence: CASSRDRALGHYGYTF.

This clonotype appeared many times. The J gene is TRBJ2-3, the V gene TRBV19; no clear D gene. The germline V gene encodes CDR1 LNHDA and CDR2 SQIVND (reference sequence). The V and J ends lost 6 bases and 0 bases respectively, with 16 bases between them. This CDR3 spans 16 amino acids. CDR3 DNA: TGTGCCAGTAGCGAGGTTAGACTGAGCAGCACAGATACGCAGTATTTT. Its translation is CASSEVRLSSTDTQYF.

There are a few counts of this clonotype. The chain is built from TRBV6-2 or TRBV6-3 and TRBJ1-2; D is uncertain. This CDR3 spans 15 amino acids. Germline V gene sequence: CDR1 MNHEY, CDR2 SVGEGT. Trimming shortened V by 2 bases and J by 3 bases, and 13 bases separated the two germline ends. This CDR3 is CASSYRPAWDYGYTF. In DNA form, the CDR3 reads TGTGCCAGCAGTTACCGTCCGGCGTGGGACTATGGCTACACCTTC.

The chain couples TRBV11-1 to TRBJ1-2; D might be TRBD1 (5 bases). The CDR3 covers 12 residues. The germline gives CDR1 SGHAT, CDR2 FQDESV (reference sequence). V gave up 5 bases and J gave up 6 bases, with 10 bases separating them. CDR3 amino acids: CASSARENGYTF. The CDR3 bases are TGTGCCAGCAGCGCCAGGGAGAATGGCTACACCTTC. Looking up the rest from reference TRBV11-1 and TRBJ1-2 gives the full variable domain: EAEVAQSPRYKITEKSQAVAFWCDPISGHATLYWYRQILGQGPELLVQFQDESVVDDSQLPKDRFSAERLKGVDSTLKIQPAELGDSAMYLCASSARENGYTFGSGTRLTVV.

This chain joins TRBV28 and TRBJ1-1, with TRBD1 matching 8 bases. CDR1 MDHEN and CDR2 SYDVKM come from the germline V gene. CDR3 length: 14 residues. Germline trimming cut 5 bases from V and 6 bases from J; bases unmatched to any gene: 8. CDR3 sequence: CASSPRTGNAEAFF. CDR3 DNA: TGTGCCAGCAGTCCACGGACAGGGAATGCTGAAGCTTTCTTT.